A selection of T cell receptor beta chains follows, all from one sample in a study of OX40 agonist ivuxolimab in advanced cancers. Sequencing used immunoSEQ multiplex PCR; TCRdb keeps in-frame clones, though not all of them. Among 65,000 to 85,000 clones, roughly nine tenths were seen once, and the ten largest hold approximately 2.1%. This specimen consisted of CD4+ or CD8+ T cells sorted from blood, obtained in a trial of the OX40 agonist ivuxolimab. These receptor sequences come from an adult with an advanced solid tumor such as melanoma, head and neck, liver or kidney cancer. Both conserved end residues are part of each CDR3. D genes are given only for firm matches. Rows give clone size only sometimes, using once, few, many, or a class for an expanded clone.

V,D,J,size,CDR3,DNA
TRBV23-1,.,TRBJ1-1,once,CASSPSRCDTMNTEAFF,TGCGCCAGCAGTCCATCAAGATGCGACACCATGAACACTGAAGCTTTCTTT
TRBV6-4,.,TRBJ2-7,once,CASSPAQGGPYEQYF,TGTGCCAGCAGTCCCGCCCAGGGGGGCCCGTACGAGCAGTACTTC
TRBV27,TRBD1,TRBJ1-6,.,CASSLSRDRGRGPLHF,TGTGCCAGCAGTTTATCCCGGGACAGGGGGCGCGGACCCCTCCACTTT
TRBV5-4,.,TRBJ2-7,.,CASSLEGSRSYEQYF,TGTGCCAGCAGCTTGGAAGGTTCCCGTTCCTACGAGCAGTACTTC
TRBV27,.,TRBJ2-7,.,CASSLIGGDEQYF,TGTGCCAGCAGTTTGATAGGTGGGGACGAGCAGTACTTC
TRBV5-8,TRBD2,TRBJ2-7,.,CASSSILAGADSYEQYF,TGTGCCAGCAGCTCGATTCTAGCGGGAGCCGACTCCTACGAGCAGTACTTC
TRBV5-4,.,TRBJ2-5,.,CASSLGMGGGETQYF,TGTGCCAGCAGCTTGGGAATGGGAGGAGGAGAGACCCAGTACTTC
TRBV27,TRBD1,TRBJ1-1,.,CASSLGGQGVMNTEAFF,TGTGCCAGCAGTCTTGGGGGACAGGGTGTAATGAACACTGAAGCTTTCTTT
TRBV6-5,.,TRBJ2-1,.,CASSTRARSYNEQFF,TGTGCCAGCAGTACCAGGGCGAGGTCCTACAATGAGCAGTTCTTC
TRBV7-2,.,TRBJ2-7,once,CASSLGGSPYEQYF,TGTGCCAGCAGCTTAGGAGGCTCGCCCTACGAGCAGTACTTC
TRBV6-6,TRBD1,TRBJ2-7,.,CASSPRQGAAYEQYF,TGTGCCAGCAGTCCCCGACAGGGGGCTGCCTACGAGCAGTACTTC
TRBV29-1,TRBD2,TRBJ2-3,.,CSVTWTSLSTDTQYF,TGCAGCGTAACATGGACTAGCCTTAGCACAGATACGCAGTATTTT
TRBV5-1,TRBD1,TRBJ2-7,once,CASSLAGQSSYEQYF,TGCGCCAGCAGCTTGGCGGGACAGAGCTCCTACGAGCAGTACTTC
TRBV5-1,.,TRBJ2-5,.,CASSLALGEETQYF,TGCGCCAGCAGCTTGGCCCTGGGGGAGGAGACCCAGTACTTC
TRBV5-1,.,TRBJ2-5,.,CASSLPGETQYF,TGCGCCAGCAGCTTGCCAGGAGAGACCCAGTACTTC
TRBV19,TRBD1,TRBJ2-2,.,CASLDRGNTGELFF,TGTGCCAGTCTGGACAGGGGGAACACCGGGGAGCTGTTTTTT
TRBV29-1,TRBD2,TRBJ2-5,.,CGSGGETQYF,TGCGGGTCGGGGGGAGAGACCCAGTACTTC
TRBV5-5,TRBD1,TRBJ2-7,few,CASKGADYEQYF,TGTGCCAGCAAGGGGGCGGATTACGAGCAGTACTTC
TRBV5-1,.,TRBJ1-3,.,CASSPDSPSSGNTIYF,TGCGCCAGCAGCCCGGACAGTCCTAGCTCTGGAAACACCATATATTTT
TRBV6-6,TRBD1,TRBJ1-6,.,CASRTGTDNSPLHF,TGTGCCAGCAGAACCGGGACAGACAATTCACCCCTCCACTTT
TRBV5-1,TRBD1,TRBJ2-3,.,CASSAGQGTDTQYF,TGCGCCAGCAGCGCGGGACAGGGAACAGATACGCAGTATTTT
TRBV7-2,TRBD1,TRBJ1-3,once,CASSPREGAGNTIYF,TGTGCCAGCAGCCCTAGGGAGGGGGCGGGAAACACCATATATTTT
TRBV9,TRBD1,TRBJ1-2,few,CASSVGPGQGNYGYTF,TGTGCCAGCAGCGTAGGCCCGGGACAGGGTAACTATGGCTACACCTTC
TRBV11-2,.,TRBJ1-3,once,CASSLSPVGGNTIYF,TGTGCCAGCAGCTTGAGCCCCGTGGGGGGAAACACCATATATTTT
TRBV7-7,.,TRBJ1-5,few,CASSLDLGQPQHF,TGTGCCAGCAGCTTAGACCTAGGTCAGCCCCAGCATTTT
TRBV6-5,.,TRBJ1-2,.,CASSEGGGYTF,TGTGCCAGCAGTGAAGGGGGTGGCTACACCTTC
TRBV5-4,.,TRBJ2-5,.,CASSLGLEETQYF,TGTGCCAGCAGCCTGGGACTGGAAGAGACCCAGTACTTC
TRBV6-1,.,TRBJ1-5,few,CASSEAGGVQPQHF,TGTGCCAGCAGTGAGGCGGGCGGGGTACAGCCCCAGCATTTT
TRBV6-1,.,TRBJ1-5,.,CASARGSNQPQHF,TGTGCCAGCGCTAGGGGGAGCAATCAGCCCCAGCATTTT
TRBV5-1,TRBD2,TRBJ2-3,.,CASSLGGTSVTDTQYF,TGCGCCAGCAGCTTGGGAGGGACTAGCGTAACAGATACGCAGTATTTT
TRBV18,TRBD1,TRBJ1-5,few,CASSPPGQNNQPQHF,TGTGCCAGCTCACCACCGGGACAGAATAATCAGCCCCAGCATTTT
TRBV18,.,TRBJ1-6,.,CASSPSPGPSSYNSPLHF,TGTGCCAGCTCACCGTCCCCGGGACCGAGCTCCTATAATTCACCCCTCCACTTT
TRBV7-8,.,TRBJ1-1,.,CASSLGRGAFF,TGTGCCAGCAGCTTAGGCAGGGGAGCTTTCTTT
TRBV6-6,.,TRBJ1-2,.,CASSYSMGTPITF,TGTGCCAGCAGTTACTCGATGGGCACGCCGATCACCTTC
TRBV7-3,TRBD2,TRBJ2-3,.,CASSSGGRSADTQYF,TGTGCCAGCAGCTCTGGCGGGAGGTCCGCAGATACGCAGTATTTT
TRBV5-1,.,TRBJ1-3,.,CASSSHAVGEGNTIYF,TGCGCCAGCAGCTCCCACGCCGTAGGGGAGGGAAACACCATATATTTT
TRBV7-9,TRBD1,TRBJ2-2,.,CASSLTLTGGVTGELFF,TGTGCCAGCAGCTTAACCCTCACAGGGGGCGTCACCGGGGAGCTGTTTTTT
TRBV6-5,.,TRBJ1-1,once,CASSYSILVNTEAFF,TGTGCCAGCAGTTACTCGATCCTTGTGAACACTGAAGCTTTCTTT
TRBV6-5,TRBD1,TRBJ1-2,.,CASSYSGQNYGYTF,TGTGCCAGCAGTTACTCGGGACAGAACTATGGCTACACCTTC
TRBV9,.,TRBJ2-7,.,CASSPRAGTYEQYF,TGTGCCAGCAGCCCCAGGGCGGGAACGTACGAGCAGTACTTC
TRBV19,TRBD1,TRBJ1-5,once,CASSSPHDRDLYSNQPQHF,TGTGCCAGTAGTTCCCCCCACGACAGGGATTTATATAGCAATCAGCCCCAGCATTTT
TRBV10-3,TRBD2,TRBJ2-6,.,CAIRGGAGANVLTF,TGTGCCATCAGGGGGGGGGCTGGGGCCAACGTCCTGACTTTC
TRBV28,TRBD1,TRBJ1-5,.,CASSTPTGVYQPQHF,TGTGCCAGCAGTACGCCGACAGGGGTGTATCAGCCCCAGCATTTT
TRBV18,TRBD1,TRBJ1-5,.,CASSSTDRGLWAQHF,TGTGCCAGCTCATCCACGGACAGGGGGCTCTGGGCCCAGCATTTT
TRBV28,TRBD1,TRBJ2-7,once,CASSLWDRGPGPYEQYF,TGTGCCAGCAGTTTATGGGACAGGGGGCCCGGACCGTACGAGCAGTACTTC
TRBV21-1,.,TRBJ2-1,.,CASSKSNEGGLRDNEQFF,TGTGCCAGCAGCAAATCTAACGAGGGAGGGCTTCGGGACAATGAGCAGTTCTTC
TRBV5-1,TRBD1,TRBJ2-5,.,CASSTGGAGETQYF,TGCGCCAGCAGCACAGGGGGCGCAGGGGAGACCCAGTACTTC
TRBV9,.,TRBJ1-2,.,CASSPTRGDGYTF,TGTGCCAGCAGCCCGACGCGGGGGGATGGCTACACCTTC
TRBV5-1,.,TRBJ1-1,.,CASSLQGPMDTEAFF,TGCGCCAGCAGCTTACAGGGACCTATGGACACTGAAGCTTTCTTT
TRBV10-3,TRBD2,TRBJ2-3,.,CAISGSSGSADTQYF,TGTGCCATCAGTGGCTCTAGCGGGAGCGCAGATACGCAGTATTTT
TRBV18,TRBD2,TRBJ2-7,few,CASSPGLAETYEQYF,TGTGCCAGCTCGCCCGGACTAGCGGAAACCTACGAGCAGTACTTC